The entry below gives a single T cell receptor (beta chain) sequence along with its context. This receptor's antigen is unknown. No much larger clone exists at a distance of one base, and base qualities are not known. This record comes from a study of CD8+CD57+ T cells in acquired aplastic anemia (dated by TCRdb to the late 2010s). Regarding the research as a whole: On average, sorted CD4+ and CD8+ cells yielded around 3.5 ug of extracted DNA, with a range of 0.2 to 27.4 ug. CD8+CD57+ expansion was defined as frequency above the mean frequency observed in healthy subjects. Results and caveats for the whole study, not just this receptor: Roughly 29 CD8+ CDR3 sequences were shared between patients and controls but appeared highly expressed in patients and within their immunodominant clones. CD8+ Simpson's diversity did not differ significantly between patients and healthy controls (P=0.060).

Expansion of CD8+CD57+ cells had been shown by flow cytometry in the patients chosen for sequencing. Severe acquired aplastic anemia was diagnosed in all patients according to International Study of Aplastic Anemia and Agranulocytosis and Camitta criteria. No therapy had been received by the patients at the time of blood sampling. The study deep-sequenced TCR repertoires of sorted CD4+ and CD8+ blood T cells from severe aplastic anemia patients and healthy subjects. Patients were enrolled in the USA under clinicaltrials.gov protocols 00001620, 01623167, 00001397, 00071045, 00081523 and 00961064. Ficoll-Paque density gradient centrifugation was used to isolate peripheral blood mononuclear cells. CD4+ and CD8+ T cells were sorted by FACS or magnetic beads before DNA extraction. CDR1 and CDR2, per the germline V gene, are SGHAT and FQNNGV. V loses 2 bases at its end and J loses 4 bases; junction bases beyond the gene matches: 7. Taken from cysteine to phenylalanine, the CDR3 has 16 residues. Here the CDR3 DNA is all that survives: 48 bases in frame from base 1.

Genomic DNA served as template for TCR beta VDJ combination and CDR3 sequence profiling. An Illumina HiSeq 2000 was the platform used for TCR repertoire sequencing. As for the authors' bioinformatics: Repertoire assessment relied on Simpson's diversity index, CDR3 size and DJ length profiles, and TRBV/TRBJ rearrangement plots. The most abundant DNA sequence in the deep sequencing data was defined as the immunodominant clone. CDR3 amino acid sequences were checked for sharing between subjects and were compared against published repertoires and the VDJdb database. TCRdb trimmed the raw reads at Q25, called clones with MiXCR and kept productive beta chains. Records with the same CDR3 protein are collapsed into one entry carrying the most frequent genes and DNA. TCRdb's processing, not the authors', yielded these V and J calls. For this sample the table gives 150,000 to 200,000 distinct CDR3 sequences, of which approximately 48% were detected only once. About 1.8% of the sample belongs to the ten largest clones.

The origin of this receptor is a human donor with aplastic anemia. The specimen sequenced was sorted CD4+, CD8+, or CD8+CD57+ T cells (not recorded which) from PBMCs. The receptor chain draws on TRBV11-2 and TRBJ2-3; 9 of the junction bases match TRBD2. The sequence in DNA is TGTGCCAGCAGCTTATTGCAAGCGGGGGGATCAGATACGCAGTATTTT. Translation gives CASSLLQAGGSDTQYF.